Following are 21 T cell receptor beta chains from one sample sequenced in a study of blood T cell repertoires in COVID-19. Some clones are missing from TCRdb's copy, which holds only in-frame ones; the method was immunoSEQ multiplex PCR. The sample consists of 75,000 to 100,000 clones, almost 85% of them appearing once. The sequencing input was peripheral blood. The receptor source for this set is a human donor in a cohort sampled during active COVID-19.

The chain links TRBV5-1 to TRBJ1-1; TRBD1 matches 8 bases. Trimming cost V 4 bases and J 3 bases; bases outside gene matches: 5. The CDR3 consists of 14 residues. Germline V gene data show CDR1 as SGHRS and CDR2 as YFSETQ. CDR3 sequence reads: CASSPDRGHTEAFF. The CDR3 nucleotides read TGCGCCAGCAGCCCCGACAGGGGTCACACTGAAGCTTTCTTT.

This rearrangement joins TRBV18 to TRBJ1-5, with 7 bases that match TRBD1. The V gene end was trimmed by 4 bases and the J gene end by 2 bases; junction bases not matched to a gene: 2. The germline V gene encodes CDR1 KGHSH and CDR2 LQKENI. The CDR3 is 14 residues long. As DNA, the CDR3 is TGTGCCAGCTCACTTGGACAGGGCAATCAGCCCCAGCATTTT. Translating it yields CASSLGQGNQPQHF.

The chain is built from TRBV27 and TRBJ2-5; TRBD1 might be the D (5 bases). The V end lost 6 bases, the J end lost 7 bases, and 18 bases lay between the germline ends. CDR1 and CDR2 from the germline V gene are MNHEY and SMNVEV (reference sequence). The CDR3 extends over 14 amino acids. CDR3 residues: CASRPAGPPRTQYF. CDR3 bases: TGTGCCAGCAGGCCCGCAGGGCCGCCCCGGACCCAGTACTTC.

The chain recombines TRBV28 with TRBJ1-1, with 9 nucleotides matching TRBD1. CDR1 is MDHEN and CDR2 is SYDVKM in the germline V gene. This CDR3 is 14 amino acids long. J was trimmed by 3 bases and V by 7 bases; bases with no gene match: 6. CDR3 coding DNA: TGTGCCAGCATGCAACAGGGGGCAGACACTGAAGCTTTCTTT. As protein: CASMQQGADTEAFF.

The rearrangement uses TRBV9 and TRBJ2-7, with D perhaps TRBD1 (6 bases). V was trimmed by 4 bases and J by 3 bases, leaving 11 bases between them. In germline, CDR1 is SGDLS, CDR2 YYNGEE. The CDR3 is 13 residues long. As DNA, the CDR3 is TGTGCCAGCAGCCCCGGGACACACTACGAGCAGTACTTC. Residues: CASSPGTHYEQYF.

This clone was detected only once. V gene TRBV24-1 combines with J gene TRBJ2-2; 8 bases agree with TRBD1. The trim removed 4 bases at V and 1 base at J, leaving 4 bases unmatched. The length of the CDR3 is 16 residues. Germline CDR1 is KGHDR and CDR2 is SFDVKD. This CDR3 reads CATSDPGQGNTGELFF. CDR3 nucleotide sequence: TGTGCCACCAGTGACCCTGGACAGGGGAACACCGGGGAGCTGTTTTTT.

This rearrangement joins TRBV2 to TRBJ2-7; D is perhaps TRBD1 (6 bases). V lost 8 bases and J lost 2, with 16 bases in between. The CDR3 has 14 amino acids. Germline CDR1 and CDR2: SNHLY and FYNNEI. The CDR3 nucleotides read TGTGCCAGCCGCTGGGACACCTACGCCTACGAGCAGTACTTC. Amino acid sequence: CASRWDTYAYEQYF.

This chain uses TRBV7-9 with TRBJ2-5, with D maybe TRBD2 (7 bases). Germline CDR1 is SEHNR and CDR2 is FQNEAQ (reference sequence). The CDR3 has 15 residues. Between the trimmed V and J ends, which lost 3 bases and 2 bases, there was a span of 13 bases. CDR3: CASSFRRGQQETQYF. The CDR3 nucleotides read TGTGCCAGCAGCTTCAGGCGGGGGCAACAAGAGACCCAGTACTTC. Looking up the rest from reference TRBV7-9 and TRBJ2-5 gives the full variable domain: DTGVSQNPRHKITKRGQNVTFRCDPISEHNRLYWYRQTLGQGPEFLTYFQNEAQLEKSRLLSDRFSAERPKGSFSTLEIQRTEQGDSAMYLCASSFRRGQQETQYFGPGTRLLVL.

The gene calls are TRBV10-3 and TRBJ2-7; maybe TRBD1 (5 bases). This CDR3 has 12 residues. Germline loops: CDR1 ENHRY, CDR2 SYGVKD. V lost 4 bases and J 4 bases, leaving 8 bases between the germline ends. The CDR3 protein is CAISVQGYEQYF. CDR3 bases: TGTGCCATCAGTGTGCAGGGTTACGAGCAGTACTTC.

The chain recombines TRBV15 with TRBJ2-5; a possible D gene is TRBD1 (6 bases). V was clipped by 3 bases and J by 2 bases, with 7 bases between them. This CDR3 region has 13 residues. Germline assignment: CDR1 LNHNV and CDR2 YYDKDF (reference sequence). The CDR3 DNA sequence: TGTGCCACCAGCAGGACAGGACAAGAGACCCAGTACTTC. Protein product: CATSRTGQETQYF. The whole variable domain, remainder taken from reference TRBV15 and TRBJ2-5, is DAMVIQNPRYQVTQFGKPVTLSCSQTLNHNVMYWYQQKSSQAPKLLFHYYDKDFNNEADTPDNFQSRRPNTSFCFLDIRSPGLGDTAMYLCATSRTGQETQYFGPGTRLLVL.

The chain uses TRBV18 and TRBJ1-1; no definite D call. The CDR3 sequence is 13 residues long. V dropped 0 bases and J dropped 11 bases, with 13 bases sitting between them. From germline, CDR1 is KGHSH and CDR2 LQKENI. DNA of the CDR3: TGTGCCAGCTCACCACCAAGTGCCACTGGTGCTTTCTTT. It codes for CASSPPSATGAFF. The variable domain in full, with the rest retrieved from reference TRBV18 and TRBJ1-1, is NAGVMQNPRHLVRRRGQEARLRCSPMKGHSHVYWYRQLPEEGLKFMVYLQKENIIDESGMPKERFSAEFPKEGPSILRIQQVVRGDSAAYFCASSPPSATGAFFGQGTRLTVV.

The gene calls are TRBV13 and TRBJ2-7; TRBD1 agrees at 9 bases. V was clipped by 5 bases and J by 4 bases; unmatched bases: 6. Germline CDR1 and CDR2: PRHDT and FYEKMQ (reference sequence). The CDR3 is 14 residues long. The CDR3 coding sequence is TGTGCCAGCAGCGCACGGGACAGGGTTTACGAGCAGTACTTC. It codes for CASSARDRVYEQYF. Complete variable domain (other parts from reference TRBV13 and TRBJ2-7): AAGVIQSPRHLIKEKRETATLKCYPIPRHDTVYWYQQGPGQDPQFLISFYEKMQSDKGSIPDRFSAQQFSDYHSELNMSSLELGDSALYFCASSARDRVYEQYFGPGTRLTVT.

DNA of the CDR3: TGTGCCAGCAGCGTAGTGTCATCAGAGGGAGAGACCCAGTACTTC. Protein sequence: CASSVVSSEGETQYF. V gene TRBV9 combines with J gene TRBJ2-5; D may be TRBD2 (5 bases). In germline, CDR1 is SGDLS, CDR2 YYNGEE. Trimming left V 0 bases short and J 4 bases short, with 13 bases between. CDR3 length: 15 amino acids.

The chain carries TRBV19 and TRBJ1-5, with TRBD1 identical over 10 bases. J lost 7 bases, V lost 4 bases, and 16 bases had no gene match. This CDR3 comprises 18 residues. The germline CDR1 and CDR2 sequences are LNHDA and SQIVND (reference sequence). DNA for the CDR3: TGTGCCAGTAGTACCTCCCGGAGGGACAGGGGTGGTTTCCAGCCCCAGCATTTT. Protein sequence: CASSTSRRDRGGFQPQHF.

This rearrangement joins TRBV14 to TRBJ1-3; the D is unclear. Germline CDR1 SGHDN, CDR2 FVKESK. The CDR3 consists of 16 residues. Trimming removed 1 base from V and 3 bases from J, with 13 bases in between. The CDR3 nucleotides are TGTGCCAGCAGCCAAGGGCTGCTGGCTGGTGGAAACACCATATATTTT. This encodes CASSQGLLAGGNTIYF.

This chain joins TRBV2 and TRBJ1-5; D is possibly TRBD1 (6 bases). CDR1 is SNHLY, CDR2 FYNNEI, per germline. CDR3 length: 15 amino acids. V lost 7 bases, J lost 4 bases, and 17 bases lay in between. As DNA, the CDR3 is TGTGCCAGCAAGAGGGCCGTGGACAGAAATCAGCCCCAGCATTTT. This encodes CASKRAVDRNQPQHF.

This sequence joins TRBV10-3 and TRBJ1-6, with 9 bases identical to TRBD1. Losses at the gene ends were 9 bases for V and 5 bases for J; bases not matched to a gene: 2. CDR3 length equals 13 residues. Germline lookup yields CDR1 ENHRY and CDR2 SYGVKD. CDR3 sequence reads: CAIRDRDNSPLHF. CDR3 in DNA: TGTGCCATTCGGGACAGGGATAATTCACCCCTCCACTTT.

The genes are TRBV3-1 (or the pseudogene TRBV3-2) and TRBJ2-7, with D perhaps TRBD2 (5 bases). The CDR3 has 14 amino acids. The germline V and J ends were trimmed by 1 base and 2 bases, with 9 bases remaining between them. CDR1 and CDR2 from the germline V gene are LGHDT and YNNKEL (reference sequence). For the CDR3, the DNA is TGTGCCAGCAGCCAAGGATTCGGGACCTACGAGCAGTACTTC. The encoded protein is CASSQGFGTYEQYF.

The J gene is TRBJ2-2, the V gene TRBV6-6, with D unclear. V lost 1 base and J lost 3, with 9 bases in between. Germline V gene lookup returns CDR1 MNHNY and CDR2 SVGAGI (reference sequence). The CDR3 covers 15 residues. CDR3 residues: CASSYLSGDTGELFF. In DNA form, the CDR3 reads TGTGCCAGCAGTTACTTATCAGGTGACACCGGGGAGCTGTTTTTT.

V gene TRBV28 combines with J gene TRBJ2-3; D ambiguous. The germline CDR1 and CDR2 sequences are MDHEN and SYDVKM. Trimming pared 5 bases from V and 2 bases from J, leaving 11 bases between. This CDR3 is 14 amino acids long. Here the CDR3 reads CASSPTSPTDTQYF. The CDR3 DNA reads as TGTGCCAGCAGTCCTACCTCTCCCACAGATACGCAGTATTTT. The variable domain in full, completed from reference TRBV28 and TRBJ2-3, reads DVKVTQSSRYLVKRTGEKVFLECVQDMDHENMFWYRQDPGLGLRLIYFSYDVKMKEKGDIPEGYSVSREKKERFSLILESASTNQTSMYLCASSPTSPTDTQYFGPGTRLTVL.

The chain links TRBV11-2 to TRBJ2-1; 9 bases line up with TRBD2. This CDR3 contains 18 residues. CDR1 and CDR2 (germline): SGHAT, FQNNGV. V gave up 1 base and J gave up 3 bases; unmatched junction bases: 10. Here the CDR3 DNA reads TGTGCCAGCAGCTTAGTGGTTTTTGGGCGGGGGGGCTACAATGAGCAGTTCTTC. It codes for CASSLVVFGRGGYNEQFF.